The TCR beta chain under discussion was sequenced for a study of blood T cell repertoires in COVID-19. Germline CDR1 and CDR2: SGHAT and FQDESV (reference sequence). The V and J ends lost 4 bases and 3 bases respectively, with 12 bases between them. CDR3 length: 14 residues. Some clones are missing from TCRdb's copy, which holds only in-frame ones; the method was immunoSEQ multiplex PCR. This table has 350,000 or so clones, about nine tenths appearing once. Only a few counts were recorded for this clone. The chain uses TRBV11-1 and TRBJ2-5; D perhaps matches TRBD1 (6 bases). This TCR was recovered from a woman aged 25 to 39 with COVID-19, enrolled during active disease. The specimen sequenced was peripheral blood. As DNA, the CDR3 is TGTGCCAGCAGCTCCCGGACAGCGAAAGAGACCCAGTACTTC. Translating gives CASSSRTAKETQYF. The full variable domain, with the rest looked up from reference TRBV11-1 and TRBJ2-5, is EAEVAQSPRYKITEKSQAVAFWCDPISGHATLYWYRQILGQGPELLVQFQDESVVDDSQLPKDRFSAERLKGVDSTLKIQPAELGDSAMYLCASSSRTAKETQYFGPGTRLLVL.